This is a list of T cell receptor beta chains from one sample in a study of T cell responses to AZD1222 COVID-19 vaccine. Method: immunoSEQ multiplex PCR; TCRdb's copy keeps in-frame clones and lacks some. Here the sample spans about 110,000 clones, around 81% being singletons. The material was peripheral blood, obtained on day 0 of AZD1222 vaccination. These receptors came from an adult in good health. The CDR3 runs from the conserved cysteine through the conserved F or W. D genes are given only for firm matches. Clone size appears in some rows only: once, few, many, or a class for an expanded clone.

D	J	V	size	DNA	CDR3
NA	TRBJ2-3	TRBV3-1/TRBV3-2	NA	TGTGCCAGCAGCCAAGCGCGCACAGATACGCAGTATTTT	CASSQARTDTQYF
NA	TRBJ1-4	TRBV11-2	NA	TGTGCCAGCAGCTTAGCCGGGCTGGGTGAAAAACTGTTTTTT	CASSLAGLGEKLFF
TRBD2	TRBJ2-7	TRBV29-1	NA	TGCAGCGTTTCCGGGACACCTGGGACTAGCGGGTTATCCTACGAGCAGTACTTC	CSVSGTPGTSGLSYEQYF
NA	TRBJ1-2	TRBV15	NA	TGTGCCACCAGCACCCCGACAGCCTATGGCTACACCTTC	CATSTPTAYGYTF
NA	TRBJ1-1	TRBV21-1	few	TGTGCCAGCGGGTTGGACAGTGGGACTGAAGCTTTCTTT	CASGLDSGTEAFF
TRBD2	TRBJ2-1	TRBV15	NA	TGTGCCACCAGCGATGGGGGGACTAGCCGTACCGGTATTTACAATGAGCAGTTCTTC	CATSDGGTSRTGIYNEQFF
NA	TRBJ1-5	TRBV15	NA	TGTGCCACCAGCAGAGGTGGGATTTCCCAGGGGACATATCAGCCCCAGCATTTT	CATSRGGISQGTYQPQHF
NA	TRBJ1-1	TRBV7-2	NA	TGTGCCAGCAGCCAGGGACAATCGAACACTGAAGCTTTCTTT	CASSQGQSNTEAFF
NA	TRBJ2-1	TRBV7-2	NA	TGTGCCAGCAGACTAGGGGCAGGGTACAATGAGCAGTTCTTC	CASRLGAGYNEQFF
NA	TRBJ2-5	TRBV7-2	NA	TGTGCCAGCAGCCCTCGGCAGCAAGAGACCCAGTACTTC	CASSPRQQETQYF
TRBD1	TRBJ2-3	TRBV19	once	TGTGCCAGTAGTTCCCCCGGACAGGGTCTTTCACTAGATACGCAGTATTTT	CASSSPGQGLSLDTQYF
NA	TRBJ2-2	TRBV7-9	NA	TGTGCCAGCAGCCCACAAGCGGGCGCCGGGGAGCTGTTTTTT	CASSPQAGAGELFF
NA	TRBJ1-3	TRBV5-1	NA	TGCGCCAGCAGCTTGGGAGATTCTGGAAACACCATATATTTT	CASSLGDSGNTIYF
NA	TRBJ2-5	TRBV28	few	TGTGCCAGCAGTTACAGTTTAATGGAGACCCAGTACTTC	CASSYSLMETQYF
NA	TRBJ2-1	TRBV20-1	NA	TGCAGTGCTAGGGTATACAATGAGCAGTTCTTC	CSARVYNEQFF
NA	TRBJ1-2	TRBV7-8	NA	TGTGCCAGCCTGGCAGGCGAGGTATATACGGGAGGCTACACCTTC	CASLAGEVYTGGYTF
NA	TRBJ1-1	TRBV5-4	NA	TGTGCCAGCAGCTTGGGTTCCGTACCGCCGAACACTGAAGCTTTCTTT	CASSLGSVPPNTEAFF
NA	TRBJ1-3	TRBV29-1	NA	TGCAGCGGCCGGGGAGCCGGGCTTCGGAACACCATATATTTT	CSGRGAGLRNTIYF
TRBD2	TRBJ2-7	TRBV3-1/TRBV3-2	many	TGTGCCAGCAGCCAAATTCCCACGGGGGGTTCCTACGAGCAGTACTTC	CASSQIPTGGSYEQYF
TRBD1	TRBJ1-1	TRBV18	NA	TGTGCCAGCTCACTAAGCTCGGGGGGGGACAGTGAAGCTTTCTTT	CASSLSSGGDSEAFF
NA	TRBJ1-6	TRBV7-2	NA	TGTGCCAGCAGCTCAGGGTTCCTGGGTTCACCCCTCCACTTT	CASSSGFLGSPLHF
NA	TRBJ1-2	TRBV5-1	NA	TGCGCCAGCAGCTCCAGGGGAGGGGACTATGGCTACACCTTC	CASSSRGGDYGYTF
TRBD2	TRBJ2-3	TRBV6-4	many	TGTGCCAGCAGTGACTCTAGCGGGGGGGCAGATACGCAGTATTTT	CASSDSSGGADTQYF
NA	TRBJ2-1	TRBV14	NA	TGTGCCAGCAGCCAAGATCCAACAGGAGGGGGTCTTGATGAGCAGTTCTTC	CASSQDPTGGGLDEQFF
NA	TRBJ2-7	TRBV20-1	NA	TGCAGTGCTAGAAAGCTTTCCGAGCAGTACTTC	CSARKLSEQYF
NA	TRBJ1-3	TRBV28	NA	TGTGCCAGCAGTTCGTTCCCCCGGACAGACATCTCTGGAAACACCATATATTTT	CASSSFPRTDISGNTIYF
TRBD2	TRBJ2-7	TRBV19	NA	TGTGCCAGTAGTATGAAACAGCCGGGACTAGCGGAATACGAGCAGTACTTC	CASSMKQPGLAEYEQYF
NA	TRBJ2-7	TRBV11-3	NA	TGTGCCAGCAGCCGGGAAGGGGGCTACGAGCAGTACTTC	CASSREGGYEQYF
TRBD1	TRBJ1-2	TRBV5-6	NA	TGTGCCAGCAGCTTGAACAGGGGAGGCTACACCTTC	CASSLNRGGYTF
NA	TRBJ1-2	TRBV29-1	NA	TGCAGCGTTGAATGGGGAGCTAACTATGGCTACACCTTC	CSVEWGANYGYTF
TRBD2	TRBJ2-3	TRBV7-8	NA	TGTGCCAGCAGCTCTCGGACTAGCGGGGGCACAGATACGCAGTATTTT	CASSSRTSGGTDTQYF
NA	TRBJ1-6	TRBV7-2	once	TGTGCCAGCAGCTTAGCGGCAGGGTGGGGTTCACCCCTCCACTTT	CASSLAAGWGSPLHF
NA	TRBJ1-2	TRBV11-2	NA	TGTGCCAGCAGCTTATCCGAGACAGGCGGCCATGGCTACACCTTC	CASSLSETGGHGYTF
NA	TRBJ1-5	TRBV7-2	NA	TGTGCCAGCAGCTCGGACGGGGATCAGCCCCAGCATTTT	CASSSDGDQPQHF
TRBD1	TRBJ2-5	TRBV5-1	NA	TGCGCCAGCAGCCCGATGGGACAGGGGTCCCCCGGGCAAGAGACCCAGTACTTC	CASSPMGQGSPGQETQYF
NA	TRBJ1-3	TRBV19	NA	TGTGCCAGTAGTAGCACCTCTGGAAACACCATATATTTT	CASSSTSGNTIYF
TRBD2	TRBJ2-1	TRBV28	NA	TGTGCCAGCAGTTTGCCCCCCGGGACTAGCGGGAGCAATGAGCAGTTCTTC	CASSLPPGTSGSNEQFF
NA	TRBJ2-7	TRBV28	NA	TGTGCCAGCAGTCTGGCGGGACAAAACAAGGACGAGCAGTACTTC	CASSLAGQNKDEQYF
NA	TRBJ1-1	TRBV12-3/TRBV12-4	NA	TGTGCCAGCAGCCTTACAGGGAGGGCTTTCTTT	CASSLTGRAFF
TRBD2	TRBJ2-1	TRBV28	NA	TGTGCCAGCAGTTTAGGTGGACTAGCGGGATCAGAGCAGTTCTTC	CASSLGGLAGSEQFF
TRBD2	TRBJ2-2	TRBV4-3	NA	TGCGCCAGCAGCCAAGATGGGACTAGCGGGAGGGCCGGGGAGCTGTTTTTT	CASSQDGTSGRAGELFF
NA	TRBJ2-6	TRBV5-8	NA	TGTGCCAGCAGATTCCAGGGGTCTGGGGCCAACGTCCTGACTTTC	CASRFQGSGANVLTF
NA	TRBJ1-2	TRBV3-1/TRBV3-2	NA	TGTGCCAGCAGCCAAGTCCACGCTGGAAACTATGGCTACACCTTC	CASSQVHAGNYGYTF
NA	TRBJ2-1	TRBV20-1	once	TGCAGTGCTGGAGGGGCCGTCGGGCAGTTCTTC	CSAGGAVGQFF
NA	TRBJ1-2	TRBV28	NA	TGTGCCAGCAGTTATAGGCCGTTCCAAATTAACTATGGCTACACCTTC	CASSYRPFQINYGYTF
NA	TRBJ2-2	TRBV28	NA	TGTGCCAGCAGCCGGGGACCCCTTGAGCCCGGGGAGCTGTTTTTT	CASSRGPLEPGELFF
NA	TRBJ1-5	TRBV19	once	TGTGCCAGTAGTATTCGGGGAGGAGGGAGCAATCAGCCCCAGCATTTT	CASSIRGGGSNQPQHF
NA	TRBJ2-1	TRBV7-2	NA	TGTGCCAGCAGCTATTCCAATGAGCAGTTCTTC	CASSYSNEQFF
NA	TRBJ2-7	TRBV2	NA	TGTGCCAGCAGTGAACAGTGGCGGCACGAGCAGTACTTC	CASSEQWRHEQYF